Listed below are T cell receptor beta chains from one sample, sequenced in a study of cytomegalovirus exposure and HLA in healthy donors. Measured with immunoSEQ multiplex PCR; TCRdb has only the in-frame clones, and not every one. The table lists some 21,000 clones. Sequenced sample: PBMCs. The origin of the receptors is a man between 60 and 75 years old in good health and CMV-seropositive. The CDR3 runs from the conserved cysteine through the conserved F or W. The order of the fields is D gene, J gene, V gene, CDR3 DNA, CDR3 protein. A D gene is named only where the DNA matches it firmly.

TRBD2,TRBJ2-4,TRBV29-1,TGCAGCGTTGAAGCGTCGGCGGGAGGTGACAAAAACATTCAGTACTTC,CSVEASAGGDKNIQYF
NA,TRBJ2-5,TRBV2,TGTGCCAGCAATAGAAACAGGGAGGAGACCCAGTACTTC,CASNRNREETQYF
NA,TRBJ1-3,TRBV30,TGTGCCTGGAACCCCTTACAGGCTTCGGCTGGAAACACCATATATTTT,CAWNPLQASAGNTIYF
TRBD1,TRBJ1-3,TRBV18,TGTGCCAGCTCACGGGACAGGGCGGACTCTGGAAACACCATATATTTT,CASSRDRADSGNTIYF
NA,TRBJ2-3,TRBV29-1,TGCAGCGTTGACCCGTCGGGTACAGATACGCAGTATTTT,CSVDPSGTDTQYF
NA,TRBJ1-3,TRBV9,TGTGCCAGCAGTAGGGGCTCTGGAAACACCATATATTTT,CASSRGSGNTIYF
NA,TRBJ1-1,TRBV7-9,TGTGCCAGCAGCTTAAGCCAAAACACTGAAGCTTTCTTT,CASSLSQNTEAFF
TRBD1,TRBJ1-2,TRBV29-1,TGCAGCGTCCCGGGACAGGGCCCCTATGGCTACACCTTC,CSVPGQGPYGYTF
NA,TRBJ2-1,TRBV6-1,TGTGCCAGCAGGCCGTTGGGGGGGGCCAATGAGCAGTTCTTC,CASRPLGGANEQFF
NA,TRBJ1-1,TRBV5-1,TGCGCCAGCAGCTTGGGCTGGGCTGGAAACACTGAAGCTTTCTTT,CASSLGWAGNTEAFF
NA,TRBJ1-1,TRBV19,TGTGCCAGTAGTACACGGGGGAGGAGGGGCCCCGAAGCTTTCTTT,CASSTRGRRGPEAFF
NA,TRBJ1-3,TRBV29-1,TGCAGCGTGGGACACTCTGGAAACACCATATATTTT,CSVGHSGNTIYF
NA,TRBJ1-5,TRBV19,TGTGCCAGTGGCACTACTTATAGCAATCAGCCCCAGCATTTT,CASGTTYSNQPQHF
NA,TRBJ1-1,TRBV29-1,TGCAGCGTTGATACGGGGAGGAACACTGAAGCTTTCTTT,CSVDTGRNTEAFF
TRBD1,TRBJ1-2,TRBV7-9,TGTGCCAGCAGCTTCGGGACAGGGGTCTATGGCTACACCTTC,CASSFGTGVYGYTF
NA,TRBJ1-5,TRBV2,TGTGCCAGCACCCGATCGGGGGAAAGCAATCAGCCCCAGCATTTT,CASTRSGESNQPQHF
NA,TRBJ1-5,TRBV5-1,TGCGCCAGCTCTCTAGGGGGTGATCAGCCCCAGCATTTT,CASSLGGDQPQHF
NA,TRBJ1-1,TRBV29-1,TGCAGCGTTGCAACCGGCCCAGGGGAAGCTTTCTTT,CSVATGPGEAFF
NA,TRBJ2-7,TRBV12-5,TGTGCTAGTGGTTTGTTTGCAGGCTTCCCCTTAAACTACGAGCAGTACTTC,CASGLFAGFPLNYEQYF
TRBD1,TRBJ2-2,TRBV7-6,TGTGCCAGCAGTTGGGGACAGTCCTACGGGAACACCGGGGAGCTGTTTTTT,CASSWGQSYGNTGELFF